This entry lists 8 T cell receptor beta chains sequenced from one sample in a study of PD-L1 blockade in urothelial cancer. Stated time point: pretreatment peripheral blood. The assay was immunoSEQ multiplex PCR, and TCRdb's table has in-frame clones only and misses some. Counted here are tens of thousands of clones, 85% to 90% occurring once; the ten biggest clones make up approximately 15%. This specimen consisted of PBMCs, obtained around atezolizumab (anti-PD-L1) treatment. The source is a man in his fifties or sixties with urothelial cancer.

Only one count was recorded for this clone. This chain uses TRBV10-3 with TRBJ1-1; 7 bases map to TRBD1. Germline V gene sequence: CDR1 ENHRY, CDR2 SYGVKD. The CDR3 has 12 amino acids. The trim removed 4 bases at V and 6 bases at J, leaving 2 bases unmatched. For the CDR3, the DNA is TGTGCCATCAGTGGGGGACAGTCTGAAGCTTTCTTT. It is translated as CAISGGQSEAFF.

This clone has a handful of counts. The CDR3 is CAISDPGQGGGYTF. The CDR3 nucleotides are TGTGCCATCAGTGACCCGGGACAGGGTGGAGGCTACACCTTC. The chain joins TRBV10-3 to TRBJ1-2; the match to TRBD1 covers 9 bases. Losses at the gene ends were 3 bases for V and 8 bases for J; bases not matched to a gene: 7. The CDR3 is 14 residues long. The germline V gene has CDR1 ENHRY and CDR2 SYGVKD.

The chain has TRBV9 and TRBJ2-1, with 9 nucleotides matching TRBD2. CDR3 length: 19 amino acids. CDR1 SGDLS and CDR2 YYNGEE come from the germline V gene. J was trimmed by 4 bases and V by 3 bases; bases with no gene match: 17. CDR3 nucleotide sequence: TGTGCCAGCAGCGGCGATTCCGGGACTAGCTCGATCCGGTACAATGAGCAGTTCTTC. Translated: CASSGDSGTSSIRYNEQFF.

This clone has a handful of counts. The chain links TRBV2 to TRBJ1-2, with 8 bases identical to TRBD1. The CDR3 contains 12 residues. Germline loops: CDR1 SNHLY, CDR2 FYNNEI. V shed 5 bases and J 8 bases; nucleotides not matched to a gene: 4. The CDR3 loop is CASSRTGLGYTF. The CDR3 DNA sequence: TGTGCCAGCAGTCGGACAGGGTTGGGCTACACCTTC.

This clone was found a few times. This chain uses TRBV9 with TRBJ1-6; D possibly corresponds to TRBD1 (5 bases). Germline values: CDR1 SGDLS, CDR2 YYNGEE. The CDR3 has 20 amino acids. Trimming removed 1 base from V and 0 bases from J, with 20 bases in between. The CDR3 nucleotides read TGTGCCAGCAGCGTAAGGGCGGGGGTAGGAGGGAGCTCCTATAATTCACCCCTCCACTTT. It yields the protein CASSVRAGVGGSSYNSPLHF.

This clone was detected only once. The genes are TRBV7-9 and TRBJ1-1; 8 bases line up with TRBD1. The germline CDR1 and CDR2 sequences are SEHNR and FQNEAQ (reference sequence). Trimming at V came to 3 bases and at J to 4 bases, leaving 4 bases not matched to a gene. This CDR3 comprises 14 residues. The CDR3 here is CASSFQGAPTEAFF. The CDR3 nucleotides are TGTGCCAGCAGCTTTCAGGGGGCTCCCACTGAAGCTTTCTTT.

The chain recombines TRBV9 with TRBJ2-4, with 9 bases fitting TRBD1. Germline V gene sequence: CDR1 SGDLS, CDR2 YYNGEE. V gave up 0 bases and J gave up 4 bases; unmatched junction bases: 2. The CDR3 contains 15 residues. CDR3 region: CASSVAGQGKNIQYF. In DNA, the CDR3 is TGTGCCAGCAGCGTAGCGGGACAGGGAAAAAACATTCAGTACTTC.

This clone showed up just a few times. The chain joins TRBV2 to TRBJ1-5, with D unclear. Germline lookup yields CDR1 SNHLY and CDR2 FYNNEI. This CDR3 is 15 amino acids long. V gave up 3 bases and J gave up 1 base, with 10 bases separating them. Written as DNA, the CDR3 is TGTGCCAGCAGTGAGACGGGGATCAGCAATCAGCCCCAGCATTTT. This sequence encodes CASSETGISNQPQHF.